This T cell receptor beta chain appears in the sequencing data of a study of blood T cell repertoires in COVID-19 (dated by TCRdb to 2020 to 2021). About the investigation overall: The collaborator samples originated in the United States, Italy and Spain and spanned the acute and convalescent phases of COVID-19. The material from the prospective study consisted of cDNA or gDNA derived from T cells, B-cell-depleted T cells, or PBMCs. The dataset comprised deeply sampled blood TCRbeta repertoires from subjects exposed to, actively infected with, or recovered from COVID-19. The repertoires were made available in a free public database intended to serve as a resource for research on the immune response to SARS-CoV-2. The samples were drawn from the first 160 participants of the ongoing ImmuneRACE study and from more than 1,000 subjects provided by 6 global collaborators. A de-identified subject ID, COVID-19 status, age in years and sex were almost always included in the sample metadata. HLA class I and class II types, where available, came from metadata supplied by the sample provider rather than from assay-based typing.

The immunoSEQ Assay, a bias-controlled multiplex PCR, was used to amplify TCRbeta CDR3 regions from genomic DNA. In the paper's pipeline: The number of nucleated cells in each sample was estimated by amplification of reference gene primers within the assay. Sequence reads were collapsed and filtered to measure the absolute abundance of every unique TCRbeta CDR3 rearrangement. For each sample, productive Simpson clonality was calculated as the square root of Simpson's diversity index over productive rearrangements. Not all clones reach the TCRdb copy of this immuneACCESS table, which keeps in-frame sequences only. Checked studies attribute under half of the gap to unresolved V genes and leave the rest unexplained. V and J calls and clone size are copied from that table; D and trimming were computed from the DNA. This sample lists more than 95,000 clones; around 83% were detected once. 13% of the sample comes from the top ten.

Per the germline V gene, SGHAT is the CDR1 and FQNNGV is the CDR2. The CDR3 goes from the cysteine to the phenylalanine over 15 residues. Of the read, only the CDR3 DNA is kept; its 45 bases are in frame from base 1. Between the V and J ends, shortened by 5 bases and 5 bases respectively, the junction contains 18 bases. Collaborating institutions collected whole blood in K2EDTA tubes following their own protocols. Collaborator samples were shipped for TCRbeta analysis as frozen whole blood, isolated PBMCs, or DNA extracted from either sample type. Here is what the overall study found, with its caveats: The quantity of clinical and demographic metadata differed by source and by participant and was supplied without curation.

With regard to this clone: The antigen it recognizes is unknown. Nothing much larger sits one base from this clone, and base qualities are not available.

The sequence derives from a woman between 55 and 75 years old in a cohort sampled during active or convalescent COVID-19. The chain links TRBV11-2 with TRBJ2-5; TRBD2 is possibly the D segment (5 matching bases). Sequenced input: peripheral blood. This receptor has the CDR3 CASSQAGGAAETQYF. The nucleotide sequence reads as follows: TGTGCCAGCAGCCAGGCCGGAGGTGCCGCGGAGACCCAGTACTTC.